This TCR beta chain is from a study of T-cell memory formation after mild COVID-19. This clonotype was counted between two and nine times. One entry per CDR3 protein, called by TCRdb with MiXCR from the 5' RACE reads. The data show some 350,000 distinct CDR3 sequences, 10% to 15% seen once. The germline V and J ends were trimmed by 6 bases and 9 bases, with 21 bases remaining between them. This CDR3 is built from 16 residues. Per germline, CDR1 WSHSY and CDR2 SAAADI. The sequenced sample was PBMCs or a T cell subset sorted from them (not recorded which). The TCR comes from a young man who had mild COVID-19 (a few samples of this study predate the infection). Cell type and time point are not known. J is TRBJ1-6 and V is TRBV10-2; perhaps TRBD1 as D (6 bases). CDR3 in DNA: TGCGCCAGCAGCCCACAGGGTTCCCTAGGTGGTTCACCCCTCCACTTT. Translated: CASSPQGSLGGSPLHF.